This T cell receptor (beta chain) is drawn from a study of T cells in Graves' hyperthyroidism and ophthalmopathy. This clonotype was detected ten times or more. The CDR3 regions of TCR beta were amplified from RNA transcripts. Initially, a first-round RT-PCR of the TCR CDR3 employed the HTBI primer set. One entry per CDR3 protein results from TCRdb running MiXCR on the multiplex PCR reads. The sample records about 150,000 distinct CDR3 sequences, roughly 23% being singletons. Participants, patients aged 18 to 65, had newly diagnosed hyperthyroidism with a duration under 2 months. Thyroid ultrasound, orbital computed tomography, clinical symptoms, and serum thyroxine and TRAb underpinned diagnoses. 10 ml of fresh peripheral blood supplied the PBMCs. The CDR3 is made up of 12 amino acids. Trimming stripped 8 bases from V and 0 bases from J, with 10 bases between. CDR1 DFQATT and CDR2 SNEGSKA come from the germline V gene (reference sequence).

The chain combines TRBV20-1 with TRBJ1-1, with D perhaps matching TRBD1 (5 bases). This TCR derives from a woman between 45 and 65 years old with Graves' hyperthyroidism that later progressed to Graves' ophthalmopathy. The specimen sequenced was blood. The CDR3 protein is CSSGMMNTEAFF. The CDR3 DNA sequence: TGCAGTTCAGGGATGATGAACACTGAAGCTTTCTTT.